This is a list of T cell receptor beta chains from one sample in a study of cytomegalovirus exposure and HLA in healthy donors. Profiling relied on immunoSEQ multiplex PCR, and the TCRdb table lists in-frame clones only, not all of them. The table includes about 110,000 clones, about 80% detected once. The sample was PBMCs. The receptors come from a man aged 30 to 39 in good health and CMV-seronegative. The CDR3 runs from the conserved cysteine through the conserved F or W. The size entry is marked missing in some rows and otherwise reads once, few, many or a size class.

abundance: NA; len: 11; v_gene: TRBV20-1; CDR3aa: CSARGGTPSYF
abundance: NA; len: 14; v_gene: TRBV30; CDR3aa: CAWSLGTGYQPQHF
abundance: NA; len: 15; v_gene: TRBV6-5; CDR3aa: CASSRSPTGGLEQFF
abundance: NA; len: 13; v_gene: TRBV6-5; CDR3aa: CASSRQGYDEQFF
abundance: NA; len: 15; v_gene: TRBV29-1; CDR3aa: CSSEGWQGFYNEQFF
abundance: NA; len: 14; v_gene: TRBV7-2; CDR3aa: CASSLQQGSYGYTF
abundance: NA; len: 15; v_gene: TRBV7-2; CDR3aa: CASSLLLGTNEKLFF
abundance: once; len: 18; v_gene: TRBV28; CDR3aa: CASSWGPATGTVGNTIYF
abundance: NA; len: 15; v_gene: TRBV6-5; CDR3aa: CASSYSSGGNYEQYF
abundance: NA; len: 15; v_gene: TRBV6-5; CDR3aa: CASTSPGGPQETQYF
abundance: NA; len: 15; v_gene: TRBV9; CDR3aa: CASSVGTSGVNEQFF
abundance: NA; len: 13; v_gene: TRBV6-5; CDR3aa: CASSATGGYEQYF
abundance: NA; len: 15; v_gene: TRBV21-1; CDR3aa: CASSNFQGPDTEAFF
abundance: NA; len: 20; v_gene: TRBV19; CDR3aa: CASSFRGPGLAGGNYNEQFF
abundance: NA; len: 14; v_gene: TRBV7-2; CDR3aa: CASSPDRYLSPLHF